Shown below are 32 T cell receptor beta chains from a single sample sequenced in a study of cytomegalovirus exposure and HLA in healthy donors. The PCR contained 60 Vbeta and 13 Jbeta primers. Repertoires were generated with immunoSEQ multiplex PCR, while TCRdb's copy carries only in-frame clones and drops some. Altogether around 180,000 clones are present, roughly 88% being singletons, with the ten largest covering 1.2%. The specimen was PBMCs. The receptors stem from a girl aged 2-10 years in good health and CMV-seropositive.

This clone was recorded once. The chain is built from TRBV27 and TRBJ1-2; TRBD1 aligns across 7 bases. The length of the CDR3 is 15 residues. Germline loops: CDR1 MNHEY, CDR2 SMNVEV (reference sequence). CDR3: CAQIAQRDRRGGYTF. The CDR3 nucleotides read TGTGCTCAGATAGCTCAGAGGGACAGAAGGGGTGGCTACACCTTC.

The chain uses TRBV9 and TRBJ1-3; 7 nucleotides agree with TRBD1. There are 18 residues in the CDR3. The junction had 13 bases not matched to a gene; V was cut back by 0 bases and J by 4 bases. CDR1 and CDR2 (germline): SGDLS, YYNGEE. For the CDR3, the DNA is TGTGCCAGCAGCGTAGATGGGCGAAGGGGGCCCTCCGGAAACACCATATATTTT. Translation gives CASSVDGRRGPSGNTIYF.

J is TRBJ1-2 and V is TRBV18; 8 nucleotides match TRBD1. The germline V gene encodes CDR1 KGHSH and CDR2 LQKENI. The CDR3 extends over 17 amino acids. The trim removed 2 bases at V and 0 bases at J, leaving 8 bases unmatched. CDR3: CASSPTGTGPTNYGYTF. CDR3 sequence (DNA): TGTGCCAGCTCACCAACCGGGACAGGCCCCACTAACTATGGCTACACCTTC.

The V call is TRBV9, the J call TRBJ2-3; D may be TRBD2 (6 bases). This CDR3 spans 15 amino acids. Trimming took 7 bases from V and 2 from J, leaving 17 bases between them. Germline loops: CDR1 SGDLS, CDR2 YYNGEE. The CDR3 bases are TGTGCCAGCGGCCCCGGGACTCTAAACACAGATACGCAGTATTTT. It specifies CASGPGTLNTDTQYF.

This clone was detected only once. J is TRBJ2-6 and V is TRBV5-4, with D possibly TRBD2 on 6 matching bases. From germline, CDR1 is SGHNT and CDR2 YYREEE (reference sequence). Trimming removed 4 bases from V and 0 bases from J, with 14 bases in between. CDR3 length: 17 amino acids. The CDR3 spells CASSAGLSISGANVLTF. CDR3 bases: TGTGCCAGCAGCGCGGGACTGTCGATCTCTGGGGCCAACGTCCTGACTTTC.

The genes are TRBV19 and TRBJ2-2; the D gene is possibly TRBD1 (6 bases). Germline V gene lookup returns CDR1 LNHDA and CDR2 SQIVND (reference sequence). Trimming stripped 0 bases from V and 10 bases from J, with 9 bases between. The CDR3 is 13 amino acids. The CDR3 reads CASSIDWGQELFF. DNA of the CDR3: TGTGCCAGTAGTATAGATTGGGGACAGGAGCTGTTTTTT.

The CDR3 DNA follows: TGTGCCCATGACGAGGGTAGCGGGGGACAAGAGACCCAGTACTTC. This encodes CAHDEGSGGQETQYF. The chain has TRBV19 and TRBJ2-5; 9 positions match TRBD2. The V segment lost 11 bases and the J segment 2 bases; nucleotides outside the gene matches: 12. Germline CDR1 reads LNHDA; CDR2 reads SQIVND (reference sequence). CDR3 length equals 15 residues.

This clone appeared a few times. CDR3 amino acids: CASSLAGPSGANVLTF. CDR3 in DNA: TGTGCCAGCAGCCTCGCGGGCCCGTCTGGGGCCAACGTCCTGACTTTC. The chain recombines TRBV5-6 with TRBJ2-6; D possibly corresponds to TRBD2 (5 bases). V dropped 4 bases and J dropped 1 base, with 12 bases sitting between them. This CDR3 has 16 residues. Per germline, CDR1 SGHDT and CDR2 YYEEEE. Full variable domain (missing parts from reference TRBV5-6 and TRBJ2-6): DAGVTQSPTHLIKTRGQQVTLRCSPKSGHDTVSWYQQALGQGPQFIFQYYEEEERQRGNFPDRFSGHQFPNYSSELNVNALLLGDSALYLCASSLAGPSGANVLTFGAGSRLTVL.

The chain recombines TRBV30 with TRBJ1-3; maybe TRBD1 (6 bases). Germline V lookup: CDR1 GTSNPN, CDR2 SVGIG (reference sequence). CDR3 length: 14 residues. The CDR3 region is CVLSDWRAGDTIYF. CDR3 nucleotides: TGTGTCTTAAGTGACTGGCGGGCAGGGGACACCATATATTTT.

The V call is TRBV29-1, the J call TRBJ2-7; maybe TRBD1 (5 bases). With 4 bases removed from V and 5 bases from J, the gap between germline ends came to 18 bases. Germline V CDR1 and CDR2: SQVTM, ANQGSEA. This CDR3 is built from 14 residues. The CDR3: CSVVEVSRADEQYF. CDR3 sequence (DNA): TGCAGCGTTGTAGAGGTCTCCAGGGCGGACGAGCAGTACTTC.

The V call is TRBV10-1, the J call TRBJ2-2, with 7 bases identical to TRBD2. This CDR3 contains 15 residues. Germline V gene data show CDR1 as WNHNN and CDR2 as SYGVQD (reference sequence). Trimming cost V 3 bases and J 4 bases; bases outside gene matches: 5. This CDR3 is CASSEFGGSTGELFF. The CDR3, as DNA: TGCGCCAGCAGTGAATTCGGGGGGTCCACCGGGGAGCTGTTTTTT.

The V call is TRBV6-5, the J call TRBJ1-1; 7 nucleotides agree with TRBD1. In germline, CDR1 is MNHEY, CDR2 SVGAGI. The CDR3 consists of 16 residues. V gave up 0 bases and J gave up 4 bases; unmatched junction bases: 8. The CDR3 region is CASSYSTGLLVTEAFF. The CDR3 DNA reads TGTGCCAGCAGTTACTCGACAGGGTTGCTGGTCACTGAAGCTTTCTTT.

In this sample, this clone turned up a few times. J is TRBJ2-1 and V is TRBV18, with 8 bases aligning to TRBD2. Germline trimming cut 6 bases from V and 5 bases from J; bases unmatched to any gene: 3. The CDR3 length is 13 residues. Germline values: CDR1 KGHSH, CDR2 LQKENI. Here the CDR3 reads CASSKRENNEQFF. CDR3 nucleotide sequence: TGTGCCAGCTCGAAGCGGGAGAACAATGAGCAGTTCTTC. The full variable domain, its missing parts supplied by reference TRBV18 and TRBJ2-1, is NAGVMQNPRHLVRRRGQEARLRCSPMKGHSHVYWYRQLPEEGLKFMVYLQKENIIDESGMPKERFSAEFPKEGPSILRIQQVVRGDSAAYFCASSKRENNEQFFGPGTRLTVL.

The rearrangement links TRBV30 to TRBJ1-1, with 7 bases lining up with TRBD1. The ends lost 5 bases at V and 5 bases at J; junction bases unmatched: 11. Germline V gives CDR1 GTSNPN, CDR2 SVGIG (reference sequence). CDR3 size: 14 residues. The CDR3 DNA reads as TGTGCCTGGTATAGGACAGGCGGACGGACTGAAGCTTTCTTT. It is translated as CAWYRTGGRTEAFF.

V is TRBV4-1 and J is TRBJ2-7; maybe TRBD2 (6 bases). This CDR3 is 14 amino acids long. Trimming removed 1 base from V and 3 bases from J, with 10 bases in between. Germline V gene sequence: CDR1 MGHRA, CDR2 YSYEKL. For the CDR3, the DNA is TGCGCCAGCAGCCAAGCGGGACTTTACTACGAGCAGTACTTC. Translated, it gives CASSQAGLYYEQYF.

The rearrangement links TRBV27 to TRBJ2-7; D uncertain. The V end was cut by 5 bases, the J end by 2 bases, with 19 bases between. Germline CDR1 reads MNHEY; CDR2 reads SMNVEV (reference sequence). There are 16 residues in the CDR3. The CDR3 sequence is CASSPIPLVAAYEQYF. The CDR3 nucleotides are TGTGCCAGCAGTCCCATCCCCCTAGTTGCCGCCTACGAGCAGTACTTC.

The rearrangement uses TRBV7-8 and TRBJ1-3, with unresolved D. The CDR3 sequence is 16 residues long. Trimming took 2 bases from V and 4 from J, leaving 15 bases between them. Germline CDR1 and CDR2: SGHVS and FQNEAQ. As DNA, the CDR3 is TGTGCCAGCAGCTTAAGTTTGGGCAGGTCAGGAAACACCATATATTTT. This translates into CASSLSLGRSGNTIYF.

The chain recombines TRBV19 with TRBJ2-7; TRBD2 might be the D (5 bases). Trimming shortened V by 3 bases and J by 2 bases, and 11 bases separated the two germline ends. Germline-derived CDR1 and CDR2 are LNHDA and SQIVND (reference sequence). The CDR3 is made up of 14 amino acids. The CDR3 spells CASSMRGPTYEQYF. CDR3 in DNA: TGTGCCAGTAGTATGAGAGGGCCTACCTACGAGCAGTACTTC.

V usage is TRBV15 and J usage is TRBJ1-4; 9 bases line up with TRBD1. The V and J ends lost 3 bases and 8 bases, in that order; junction bases with no gene match: 4. Per the germline V gene, CDR1 is LNHNV and CDR2 is YYDKDF (reference sequence). The CDR3 runs 14 residues. The CDR3, as DNA: TGTGCCACCAGCAGTAGACAGGGGGAAGAAAAACTGTTTTTT. Its protein is CATSSRQGEEKLFF.

V is TRBV11-2 and J is TRBJ1-2, with TRBD1 identical over 10 bases. J gave up 7 bases and V 4 bases, and 9 bases lay outside the gene matches. Germline CDR1 SGHAT, CDR2 FQNNGV. The CDR3 sequence is 15 residues long. CDR3: CASSYGQGVESGYTF. The CDR3, as DNA: TGTGCCAGCAGCTACGGACAGGGGGTGGAAAGTGGCTACACCTTC.

The V call is TRBV5-1, the J call TRBJ2-1; 7 bases line up with TRBD2. The CDR3 spans 15 residues. Trimming removed 5 bases from V and 3 bases from J; junction bases left unmatched: 8. Germline CDR1 and CDR2: SGHRS and YFSETQ. The CDR3 DNA sequence: TGCGCCAGCAGTTCCGGGACTAACCACTACAATGAGCAGTTCTTC. It translates to CASSSGTNHYNEQFF. Filled out from reference TRBV5-1 and TRBJ2-1, the complete variable domain reads KAGVTQTPRYLIKTRGQQVTLSCSPISGHRSVSWYQQTPGQGLQFLFEYFSETQRNKGNFPGRFSGRQFSNSRSEMNVSTLELGDSALYLCASSSGTNHYNEQFFGPGTRLTVL.

The gene calls are TRBV4-2 and TRBJ2-5; D is possibly TRBD2 (5 bases). The CDR3 extends over 16 amino acids. Germline V gene sequence: CDR1 LGHNA, CDR2 YNFKEQ. Deletions cut 3 bases from V and 5 bases from J, with 19 bases between. The CDR3, as DNA: TGTGCCAGCAGCCATGGCACCGGAGCGGATGGGGAGACCCAGTACTTC. Translating it yields CASSHGTGADGETQYF.

There are a few counts of this clone. The chain employs TRBV7-3 and TRBJ1-1, with D perhaps matching TRBD1 (6 bases). The CDR3 consists of 13 residues. Germline assignment: CDR1 SGHTA and CDR2 FQGTGA. V was clipped by 5 bases and J by 1 base, with 8 bases between them. CDR3 amino acids: CASSQDRNTEAFF. The CDR3 DNA is TGTGCCAGCAGCCAGGACAGGAACACTGAAGCTTTCTTT. The complete variable domain, with remaining parts taken from reference TRBV7-3 and TRBJ1-1, reads GAGVSQTPSNKVTEKGKYVELRCDPISGHTALYWYRQSLGQGPEFLIYFQGTGAADDSGLPNDRFFAVRPEGSVSTLKIQRTERGDSAVYLCASSQDRNTEAFFGQGTRLTVV.

This rearrangement joins TRBV7-3 to TRBJ2-2; D possibly corresponds to TRBD2 (6 bases). V lost 5 bases, J lost 9 bases, and 16 bases lay in between. CDR1 is SGHTA, CDR2 FQGTGA, per germline. This CDR3 comprises 14 residues. CDR3 region: CASSPAGEVRELFF. The DNA for the CDR3 is TGTGCCAGCAGCCCAGCCGGGGAGGTCAGGGAGCTGTTTTTT.

This chain joins TRBV15 and TRBJ1-6; no clear D. CDR3 length: 15 amino acids. The germline V gene encodes CDR1 LNHNV and CDR2 YYDKDF (reference sequence). The ends were cut back, 0 bases at V and 7 bases at J, with 10 bases in the middle. In DNA, the CDR3 is TGTGCCACCAGCAGAGATAGCACCTCCAATTCACCCCTCCACTTT. It codes for CATSRDSTSNSPLHF. The variable domain in full, with the rest retrieved from reference TRBV15 and TRBJ1-6, is DAMVIQNPRYQVTQFGKPVTLSCSQTLNHNVMYWYQQKSSQAPKLLFHYYDKDFNNEADTPDNFQSRRPNTSFCFLDIRSPGLGDTAMYLCATSRDSTSNSPLHFGNGTRLTVT.

The gene calls are TRBV2 and TRBJ1-5; D not resolved. The length of the CDR3 is 16 residues. Germline CDR1 is SNHLY and CDR2 is FYNNEI. V lost 3 bases, J lost 4 bases, and 16 bases lay in between. Here the CDR3 reads CASSERVKLGNQPQHF. CDR3 DNA: TGTGCCAGCAGTGAGCGGGTAAAGTTGGGGAATCAGCCCCAGCATTTT.

This clone was counted once. J is TRBJ2-1 and V is TRBV5-6; TRBD2 aligns across 9 bases. The CDR3 totals 14 residues. CDR1 is SGHDT, CDR2 YYEEEE, per germline. With 0 bases clipped from V and 8 bases from J, the junction kept 3 bases outside the gene matches. Here the CDR3 DNA reads TGTGCCAGCAGCTTGGGGTTAGCGGGAGATGAGCAGTTCTTC. Amino acids: CASSLGLAGDEQFF.

The rearrangement links TRBV5-8 to TRBJ1-4, with a tentative D call TRBD1 (6 bases). The CDR3 contains 13 residues. Germline V lookup: CDR1 SGHTS, CDR2 YDEGEE. Trimming took 5 bases from V and 6 from J, leaving 11 bases between them. The CDR3 sequence is CASRDRMYEKLFF. CDR3 DNA sequence: TGTGCCAGCAGAGACAGGATGTATGAAAAACTGTTTTTT.

The chain uses TRBV7-9 and TRBJ1-1; D might be TRBD1 (5 bases). Germline V lookup: CDR1 SEHNR, CDR2 FQNEAQ (reference sequence). The length of the CDR3 is 15 residues. The germline V and J ends were trimmed by 4 bases and 4 bases, with 16 bases remaining between them. DNA for the CDR3: TGTGCCAGCAGCTCCGGGGGACGGTCTCTCACTGAAGCTTTCTTT. It encodes CASSSGGRSLTEAFF.

The chain links TRBV5-1 to TRBJ2-7; 9 positions agree with TRBD1. This CDR3 contains 17 residues. Germline values: CDR1 SGHRS, CDR2 YFSETQ. J gave up 0 bases and V 4 bases, and 11 bases lay outside the gene matches. CDR3 sequence: CASSPSGTGSSSYEQYF. CDR3 nucleotides: TGCGCCAGCAGCCCCAGCGGGACAGGGTCTAGCTCCTACGAGCAGTACTTC.

This rearrangement joins TRBV5-1 to TRBJ1-2, with a tentative D call TRBD1 (6 bases). V lost 0 bases and J 8 bases, leaving 14 bases between the germline ends. The CDR3 contains 14 residues. Germline loops: CDR1 SGHRS, CDR2 YFSETQ. In DNA form, the CDR3 reads TGCGCCAGCAGCTTGGGGGCTAACAGGGTCGGCTACACCTTC. Residues: CASSLGANRVGYTF.

The chain joins TRBV7-9 to TRBJ2-3, with D maybe TRBD2 (6 bases). The CDR3 spans 14 residues. The V gene lost 6 bases and the J gene lost 1 base, with 11 bases spanning the gap. CDR1 is SEHNR, CDR2 FQNEAQ, per germline (reference sequence). CDR3 DNA: TGTGCCAGCAGACCCCAGCGGGGCACAGATACGCAGTATTTT. The encoded protein is CASRPQRGTDTQYF.